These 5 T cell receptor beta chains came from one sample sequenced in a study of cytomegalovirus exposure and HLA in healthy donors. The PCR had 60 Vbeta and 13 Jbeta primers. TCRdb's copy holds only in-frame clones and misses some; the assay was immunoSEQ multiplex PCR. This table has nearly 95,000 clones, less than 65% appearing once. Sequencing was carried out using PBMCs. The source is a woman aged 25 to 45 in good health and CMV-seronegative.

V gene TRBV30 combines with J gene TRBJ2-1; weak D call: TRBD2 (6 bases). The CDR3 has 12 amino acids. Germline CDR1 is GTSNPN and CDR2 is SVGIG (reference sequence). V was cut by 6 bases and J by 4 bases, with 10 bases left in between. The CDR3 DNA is TGTGCCTGCTCGGAGGGGTACAATGAGCAGTTCTTC. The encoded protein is CACSEGYNEQFF.

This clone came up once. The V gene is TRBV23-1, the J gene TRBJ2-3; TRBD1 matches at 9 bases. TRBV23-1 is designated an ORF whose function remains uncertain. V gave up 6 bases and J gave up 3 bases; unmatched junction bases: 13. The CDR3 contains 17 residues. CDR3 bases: TGCGCCAGCAGCCCTAACCGGGACAGGGATTTTACAGATACGCAGTATTTT. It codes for CASSPNRDRDFTDTQYF.

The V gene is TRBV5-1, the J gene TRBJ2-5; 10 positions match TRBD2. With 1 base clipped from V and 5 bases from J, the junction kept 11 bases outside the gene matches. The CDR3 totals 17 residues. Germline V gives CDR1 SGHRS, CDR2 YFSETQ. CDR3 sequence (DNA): TGCGCCAGCAGCTTGAAGGCTAGCGGGAGCAGCATGGAGACCCAGTACTTC. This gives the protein CASSLKASGSSMETQYF.

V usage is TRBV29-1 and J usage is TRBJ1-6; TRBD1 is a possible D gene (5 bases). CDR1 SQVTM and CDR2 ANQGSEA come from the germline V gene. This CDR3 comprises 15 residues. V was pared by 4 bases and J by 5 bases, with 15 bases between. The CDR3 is CSVVVSGGDNSPLHF. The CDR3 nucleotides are TGCAGCGTTGTAGTTTCCGGGGGGGATAATTCACCCCTCCACTTT.

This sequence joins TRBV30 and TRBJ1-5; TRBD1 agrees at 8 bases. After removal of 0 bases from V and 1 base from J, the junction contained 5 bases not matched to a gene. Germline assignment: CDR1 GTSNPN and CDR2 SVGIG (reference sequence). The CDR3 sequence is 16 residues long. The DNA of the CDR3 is TGTGCCTGGAGTGTCTACAGGGGGGCCAGCAATCAGCCCCAGCATTTT. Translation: CAWSVYRGASNQPQHF.